Below are 2 T cell receptor beta chains sequenced from a single sample in a study of T cell repertoires in cytomegalovirus infection. TCRdb re-derived calls from the reads in MiXCR, one entry per CDR3 protein. The data contain 680,000 or so distinct CDR3 sequences, about a third of them singletons. The specimen sequenced was PBMCs. The receptors derive from a human donor in good health (CMV status not recorded). Some clones in this sample may be carry-over from other donors' samples.

The chain combines TRBV19 with TRBJ2-1; 8 bases are a match to TRBD2. The CDR3 spans 13 residues. The germline CDR1 and CDR2 sequences are LNHDA and SQIVND (reference sequence). V shed 6 bases, J shed 7 bases, and the junction held 5 bases outside the gene matches. The CDR3 coding sequence is TGTGCCAGTAGACACGGGGGGGCAAATGAGCAGTTCTTC. Its protein product is CASRHGGANEQFF.

This clonotype appeared once. In DNA form, the CDR3 reads TGTGCCAGCAGCTCAGGAGGTAGCGGGAGGGCCAATGAGCAGTTCTTC. It encodes CASSSGGSGRANEQFF. V is TRBV7-8 and J is TRBJ2-1; 11 nucleotides line up with TRBD2. Germline V gene sequence: CDR1 SGHVS, CDR2 FQNEAQ. V gave up 4 bases and J gave up 6 bases; unmatched junction bases: 8. The CDR3 runs 16 residues.